This entry lists 5 T cell receptor beta chains sequenced from one sample in a study of T cell responses to AZD1222 COVID-19 vaccine. The data were produced by immunoSEQ multiplex PCR, yet TCRdb's version contains in-frame clones alone and is incomplete. This table holds about 140,000 clones, about 92% found once. This specimen consisted of peripheral blood, obtained on day 0 of AZD1222 vaccination. Every receptor here comes from an adult in good health.

The chain uses TRBV5-6 and TRBJ2-2; 8 bases match TRBD2. The CDR3 length is 17 residues. V shed 3 bases and J 0 bases; nucleotides not matched to a gene: 7. CDR1 and CDR2 from the germline V gene are SGHDT and YYEEEE. The CDR3 is CASSWGRGAPNTGELFF. CDR3 nucleotide sequence: TGTGCCAGCAGCTGGGGGCGGGGGGCCCCGAACACCGGGGAGCTGTTTTTT.

CDR3 amino acids: CASNIRGNSPLHF. CDR3 nucleotide sequence: TGTGCCAGCAATATCCGGGGCAATTCACCCCTCCACTTT. The chain combines TRBV28 with TRBJ1-6; TRBD1 is a possible D gene (5 bases). The CDR3 covers 13 residues. Deletions cut 7 bases from V and 7 bases from J, with 11 bases between. Looked up from germline, CDR1 is MDHEN and CDR2 is SYDVKM. The whole variable domain, remainder taken from reference TRBV28 and TRBJ1-6, is DVKVTQSSRYLVKRTGEKVFLECVQDMDHENMFWYRQDPGLGLRLIYFSYDVKMKEKGDIPEGYSVSREKKERFSLILESASTNQTSMYLCASNIRGNSPLHFGNGTRLTVT.

The V and J genes are TRBV29-1 and TRBJ2-5, with 7 nucleotides matching TRBD1. The germline V gene encodes CDR1 SQVTM and CDR2 ANQGSEA. There are 11 residues in the CDR3. The V gene end was trimmed by 7 bases and the J gene end by 4 bases; junction bases not matched to a gene: 3. This chain's CDR3 is CSGDRAETQYF. In DNA, the CDR3 is TGCAGCGGCGACAGGGCAGAGACCCAGTACTTC.

This clone was detected once. The chain has TRBV27 and TRBJ2-3; 7 bases line up with TRBD2. V shed 2 bases and J 2 bases; nucleotides not matched to a gene: 7. The CDR3 runs to 16 residues. CDR1 and CDR2 (germline): MNHEY, SMNVEV (reference sequence). The CDR3 bases are TGTGCCAGCAGTTTAAAGGCTAGCGGCCACACAGATACGCAGTATTTT. It encodes CASSLKASGHTDTQYF.

The gene calls are TRBV7-9 and TRBJ1-1; 9 positions match TRBD1. CDR3 length: 15 residues. J lost 3 bases, V lost 2 bases, and 4 bases had no gene match. Germline CDR1 reads SEHNR; CDR2 reads FQNEAQ (reference sequence). The chain's CDR3 is CASSLSRTGDTEAFF. For the CDR3, the DNA is TGTGCCAGCAGCTTATCCAGGACAGGGGACACTGAAGCTTTCTTT. Full variable domain (remainder filled in from reference TRBV7-9 and TRBJ1-1): DTGVSQNPRHKITKRGQNVTFRCDPISEHNRLYWYRQTLGQGPEFLTYFQNEAQLEKSRLLSDRFSAERPKGSFSTLEIQRTEQGDSAMYLCASSLSRTGDTEAFFGQGTRLTVV.